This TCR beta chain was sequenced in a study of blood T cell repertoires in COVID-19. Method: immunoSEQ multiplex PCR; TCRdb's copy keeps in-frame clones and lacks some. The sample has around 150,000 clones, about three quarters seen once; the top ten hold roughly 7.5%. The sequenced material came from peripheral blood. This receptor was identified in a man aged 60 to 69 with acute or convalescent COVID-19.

The CDR3 protein is CARGSTGPSYEQYF. The CDR3 DNA reads as TGTGCCAGGGGAAGTACAGGGCCCTCCTACGAGCAGTACTTC. The chain has TRBV2 and TRBJ2-7; D may be TRBD1 (6 bases). The CDR3 is made up of 14 amino acids. Germline loops: CDR1 SNHLY, CDR2 FYNNEI. V was trimmed by 9 bases and J by 0 bases, leaving 15 bases between them.